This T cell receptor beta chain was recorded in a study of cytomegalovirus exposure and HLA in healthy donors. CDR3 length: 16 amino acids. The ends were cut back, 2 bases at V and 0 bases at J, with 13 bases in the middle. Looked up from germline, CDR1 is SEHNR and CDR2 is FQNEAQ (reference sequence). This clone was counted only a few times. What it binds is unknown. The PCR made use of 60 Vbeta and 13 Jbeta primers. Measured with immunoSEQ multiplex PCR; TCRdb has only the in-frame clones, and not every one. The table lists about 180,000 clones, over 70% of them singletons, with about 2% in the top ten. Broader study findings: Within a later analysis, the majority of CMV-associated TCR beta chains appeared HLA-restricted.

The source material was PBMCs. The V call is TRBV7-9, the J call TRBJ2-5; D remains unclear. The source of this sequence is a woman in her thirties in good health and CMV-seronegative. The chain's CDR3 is CASSLTVMGNQETQYF. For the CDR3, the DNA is TGTGCCAGCAGCTTAACGGTTATGGGCAACCAAGAGACCCAGTACTTC.